This TCR beta chain was retrieved from a study of patients with pleural tuberculosis. Only a few counts were recorded for this clonotype. TCRdb reprocessed the reads via MiXCR and lists one record per CDR3 protein. The sample has under 65,000 distinct CDR3 sequences, less than 9.5% seen once. The V end was cut by 1 base, the J end by 3 bases, with 12 bases between. The CDR3 runs 16 residues. The germline gives CDR1 SNHLY, CDR2 FYNNEI. The chain links TRBV2 to TRBJ1-4; D is undetermined. The TCR comes from a human donor with pleural tuberculosis. The CDR3 here is CASSEVVTDPNEKLFF. The CDR3 DNA reads TGTGCCAGCAGTGAAGTTGTGACGGACCCTAATGAAAAACTGTTTTTT.